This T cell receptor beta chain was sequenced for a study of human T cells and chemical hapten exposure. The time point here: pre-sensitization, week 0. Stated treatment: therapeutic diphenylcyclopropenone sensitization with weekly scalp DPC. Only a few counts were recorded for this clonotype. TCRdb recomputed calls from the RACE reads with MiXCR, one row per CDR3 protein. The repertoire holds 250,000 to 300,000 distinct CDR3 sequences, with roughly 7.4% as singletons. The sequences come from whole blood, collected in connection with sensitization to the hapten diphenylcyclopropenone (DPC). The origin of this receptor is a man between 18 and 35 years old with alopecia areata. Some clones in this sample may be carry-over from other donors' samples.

In DNA, the CDR3 is TGTGCCAGCAAGCAGGGCAATCAGCCCCAGCATTTT. Its protein product is CASKQGNQPQHF. V and J are TRBV2 and TRBJ1-5; the D is unclear. V was cut by 7 bases and J by 2 bases, with 6 bases left in between. In germline, CDR1 is SNHLY, CDR2 FYNNEI. The CDR3 covers 12 residues.